This entry is about one T cell receptor beta chain. Per the study methods: Reference gene primer amplification gave nucleated cell count estimates. Profiled with immunoSEQ multiplex PCR; TCRdb holds only in-frame clones, not every one. That table is the source of V, J and clone size, and D and trimming were worked out from the DNA. The data contain 100,000 or so clones, around 85% of them singletons. This entry comes from a study of blood T cell repertoires in COVID-19. Overall study context: COVID-19 samples collected from the United States, Italy and Spain covered acute and convalescent phases. T cells, B-cell-depleted T cells, or PBMCs provided the cDNA or gDNA that served as material.

This TCR derives from a man between 45 and 60 years old with active or convalescent COVID-19. The sample was peripheral blood.

The CDR3, as DNA: TGTGCCAGCAGCAGCCGGGACAGGGACTATGGCTACACCTTC. Amino acid sequence: CASSSRDRDYGYTF. V gene TRBV5-6 combines with J gene TRBJ1-2; 9 bases line up with TRBD1. Germline CDR1 reads SGHDT; CDR2 reads YYEEEE. The V segment lost 4 bases and the J segment 3 bases; nucleotides outside the gene matches: 4. The CDR3 totals 14 residues.